Reported below is one T cell receptor (beta chain). No antigen is known for it. This specimen comes from a study of OX40 agonist ivuxolimab in advanced cancers. The wider study: An agonistic human IgG2 monoclonal antibody against OX40 (CD134) was given. General study points: Not determined was the antigen specificity of the expanded peripheral T cells.

The sampling schedule covered blood at baseline, cycle 4 day 1, and cycle 7 day 1. CDR1 and CDR2 from the germline V gene are LNHDA and SQIVND (reference sequence). The length of the CDR3 is 14 residues. V was clipped by 3 bases and J by 2 bases, with 9 bases between them. Here immunoSEQ multiplex PCR was the method, and the copy in TCRdb shows in-frame clones only, minus some. This sample has under 70,000 clones, with 80% to 90% found just once. Sequences were derived from CD4+ or CD8+ T cells sorted from blood, sampled in a trial of the OX40 agonist ivuxolimab. This sequence originates from an adult with an advanced solid tumor such as melanoma, head and neck, liver or kidney cancer. The chain links TRBV19 to TRBJ2-3, with a possible D match to TRBD2 (6 bases). CDR3 residues: CASSMGLLTDTQYF. The CDR3 DNA reads as TGTGCCAGTAGTATGGGACTCCTCACAGATACGCAGTATTTT.